This T cell receptor (beta chain) was documented in a study of CXCR3-negative and CXCR3-positive naive CD8 T cells. Study-level findings and limits: TRBV-TRBJ usage was similar across naive CXCR3 subsets but distinct in memory cells. Hydrophobicity was higher for TRB CDR3s found in CXCR3-positive naive cells than in CXCR3-negative naive cells. Post-cryopreservation CXCR3 expression was partly diminished, and the bulk of assays employed fresh PBMCs.

UMI labels and 5' RACE were used to prepare the TRB cDNA libraries. Using the 5' RACE reads, TCRdb records one entry per CDR3 protein without DNA. Recorded for this sample: some 85,000 distinct CDR3 sequences. Naivety in CD8+ T cells corresponded to a CD45RO-CCR7+CD27+CD95- phenotype. The length of the CDR3 is 15 residues. Germline V lookup: CDR1 DFQATT, CDR2 SNEGSKA (reference sequence). On this clonotype itself: Its antigen remains unknown.

The genes are TRBV20-1 and TRBJ2-1; TCRdb names TRBD2, which stays unverified in the absence of DNA. The source is a human donor in good health. Some clones in this sample may be carry-over from other donors' samples. Sequences were obtained from naive CXCR3+ CD8+ T cells from blood. The subset was: CD45RO-CCR7+CD27+CD95- naive CD8+ T cells expressing CXCR3 (TNR3+). CDR3 residues: CSAPPPAQSYNEQFF.